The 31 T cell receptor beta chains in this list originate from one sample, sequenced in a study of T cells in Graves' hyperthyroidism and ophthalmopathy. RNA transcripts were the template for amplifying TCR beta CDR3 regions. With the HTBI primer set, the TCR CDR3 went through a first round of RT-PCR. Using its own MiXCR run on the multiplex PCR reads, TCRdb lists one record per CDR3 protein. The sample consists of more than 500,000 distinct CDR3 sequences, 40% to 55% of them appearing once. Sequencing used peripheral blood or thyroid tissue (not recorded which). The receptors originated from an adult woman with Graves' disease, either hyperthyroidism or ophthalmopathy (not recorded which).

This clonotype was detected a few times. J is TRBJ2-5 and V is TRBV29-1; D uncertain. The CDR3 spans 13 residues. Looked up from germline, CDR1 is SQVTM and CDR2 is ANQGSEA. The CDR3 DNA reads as TGCAGGCCTGGTGGGTTTTTTTCGGAGACCCAGTACTTC. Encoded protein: CRPGGFFSETQYF.

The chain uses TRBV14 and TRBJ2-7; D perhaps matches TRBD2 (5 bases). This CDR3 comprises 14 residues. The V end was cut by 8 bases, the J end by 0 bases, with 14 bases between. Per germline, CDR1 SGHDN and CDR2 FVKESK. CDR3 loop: CASPPREGSYEQYF. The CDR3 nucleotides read TGTGCCAGCCCGCCGCGCGAGGGCTCCTACGAGCAGTACTTC.

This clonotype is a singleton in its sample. The CDR3, as DNA: TGTGCCAGCAGCACCTGGACCGGCTACACCTTC. Translated: CASSTWTGYTF. The chain recombines TRBV13 with TRBJ1-2; D gene uncertain. Trimming left V 5 bases short and J 8 bases short, with 9 bases between. Germline V gives CDR1 PRHDT, CDR2 FYEKMQ (reference sequence). The CDR3 loop spans 11 amino acids.

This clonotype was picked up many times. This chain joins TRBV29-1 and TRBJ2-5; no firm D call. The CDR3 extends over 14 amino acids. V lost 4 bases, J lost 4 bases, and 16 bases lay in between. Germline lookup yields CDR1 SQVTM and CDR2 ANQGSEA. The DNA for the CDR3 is TGCAGCGTTGTGAGTAAAAATTTTGCAGAGACCCAGTACTTC. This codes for CSVVSKNFAETQYF.

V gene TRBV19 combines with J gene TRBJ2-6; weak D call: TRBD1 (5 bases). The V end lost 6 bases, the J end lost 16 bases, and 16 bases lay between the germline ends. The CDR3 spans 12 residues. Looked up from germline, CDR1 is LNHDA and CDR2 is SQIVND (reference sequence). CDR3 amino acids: CASSPQGLTLTF. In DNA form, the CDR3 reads TGTGCCAGTAGCCCGCAGGGCCTCACACTGACTTTC.

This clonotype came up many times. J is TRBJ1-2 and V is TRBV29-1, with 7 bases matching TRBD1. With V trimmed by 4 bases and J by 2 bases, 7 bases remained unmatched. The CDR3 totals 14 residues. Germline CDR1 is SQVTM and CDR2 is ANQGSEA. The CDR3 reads CSVVVRGRNYGYTF. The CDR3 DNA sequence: TGCAGCGTTGTCGTTAGGGGGCGGAACTATGGCTACACCTTC.

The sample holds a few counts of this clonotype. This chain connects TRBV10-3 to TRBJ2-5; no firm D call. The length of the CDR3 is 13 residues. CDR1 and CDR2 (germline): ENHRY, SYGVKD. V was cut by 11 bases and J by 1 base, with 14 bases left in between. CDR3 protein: CAVRDGLQETQYF. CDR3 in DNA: TGTGCCGTACGTGATGGGCTCCAAGAGACCCAGTACTTC.

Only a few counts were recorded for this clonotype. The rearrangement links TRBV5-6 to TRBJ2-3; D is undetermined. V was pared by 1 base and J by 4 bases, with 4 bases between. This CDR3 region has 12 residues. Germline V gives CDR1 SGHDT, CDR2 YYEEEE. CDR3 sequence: CASSLRSDTQYF. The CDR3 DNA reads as TGTGCCAGCAGCTTGAGGTCAGATACGCAGTATTTT.

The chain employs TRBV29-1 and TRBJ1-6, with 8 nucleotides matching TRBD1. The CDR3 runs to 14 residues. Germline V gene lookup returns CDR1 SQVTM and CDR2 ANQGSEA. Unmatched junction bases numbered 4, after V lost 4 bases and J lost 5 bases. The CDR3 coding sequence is TGCAGCGTTGGGACAGGGACGGATAATTCACCCCTCCACTTT. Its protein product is CSVGTGTDNSPLHF.

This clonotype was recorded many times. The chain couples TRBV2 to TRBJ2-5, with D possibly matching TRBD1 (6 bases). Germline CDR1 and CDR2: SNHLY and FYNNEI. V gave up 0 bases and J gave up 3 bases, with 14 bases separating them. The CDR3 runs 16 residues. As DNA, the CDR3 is TGTGCCAGCAGTGAAGCGCTAGGGGGTCTGGAAGAGACCCAGTACTTC. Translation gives CASSEALGGLEETQYF.

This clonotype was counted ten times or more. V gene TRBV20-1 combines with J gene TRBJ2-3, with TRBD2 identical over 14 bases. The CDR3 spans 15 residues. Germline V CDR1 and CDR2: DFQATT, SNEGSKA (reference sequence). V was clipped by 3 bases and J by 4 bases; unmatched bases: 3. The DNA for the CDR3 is TGCAGTGCTAGGGGACTAGCGGGAGAGGCAGATACGCAGTATTTT. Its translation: CSARGLAGEADTQYF.

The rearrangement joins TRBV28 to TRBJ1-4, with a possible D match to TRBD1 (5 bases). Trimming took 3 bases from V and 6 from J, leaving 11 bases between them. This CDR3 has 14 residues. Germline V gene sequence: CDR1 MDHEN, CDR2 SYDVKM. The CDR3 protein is CASSFGRADEKLFF. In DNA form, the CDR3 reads TGTGCCAGCAGTTTTGGCAGGGCGGATGAAAAACTGTTTTTT.

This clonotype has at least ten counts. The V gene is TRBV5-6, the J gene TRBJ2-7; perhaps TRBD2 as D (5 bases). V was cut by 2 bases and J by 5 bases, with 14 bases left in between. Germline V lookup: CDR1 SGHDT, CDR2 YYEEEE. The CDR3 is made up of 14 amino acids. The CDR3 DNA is TGTGCCAGCAGCTTCCGGGAACTAGACAACGAGCAGTACTTC. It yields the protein CASSFRELDNEQYF.

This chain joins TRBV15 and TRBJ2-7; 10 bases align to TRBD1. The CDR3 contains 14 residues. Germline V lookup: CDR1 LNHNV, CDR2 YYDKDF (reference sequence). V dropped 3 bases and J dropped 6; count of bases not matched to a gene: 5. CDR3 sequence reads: CATSSGTGALEQYF. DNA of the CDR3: TGTGCCACCAGCAGCGGGACAGGGGCGCTCGAGCAGTACTTC.

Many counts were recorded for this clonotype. The CDR3 loop reads CSTQGLDSYEQYF. The CDR3 nucleotides are TGCAGTACACAGGGACTAGACTCCTACGAGCAGTACTTC. The rearrangement links TRBV20-1 to TRBJ2-7; 8 positions agree with TRBD2. The germline gives CDR1 DFQATT, CDR2 SNEGSKA (reference sequence). CDR3 length equals 13 residues. The ends lost 8 bases at V and 0 bases at J; junction bases unmatched: 6.

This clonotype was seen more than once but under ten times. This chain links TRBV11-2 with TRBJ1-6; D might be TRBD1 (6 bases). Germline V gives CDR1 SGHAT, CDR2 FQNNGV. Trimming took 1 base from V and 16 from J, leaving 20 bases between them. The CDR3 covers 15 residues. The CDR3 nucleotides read TGTGCCAGCAGCTTAGGGGGGAGAGGGGGTTTCCGACTCCACTTT. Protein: CASSLGGRGGFRLHF.

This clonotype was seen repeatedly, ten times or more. CDR3 protein: CASSLGASDYGYTF. In DNA, the CDR3 is TGTGCCAGCAGCTTGGGAGCATCCGACTATGGCTACACCTTC. The chain carries TRBV5-6 and TRBJ1-2; no clear D. This CDR3 is built from 14 residues. The germline V and J ends were trimmed by 0 bases and 3 bases, with 9 bases remaining between them. Germline CDR1 reads SGHDT; CDR2 reads YYEEEE.

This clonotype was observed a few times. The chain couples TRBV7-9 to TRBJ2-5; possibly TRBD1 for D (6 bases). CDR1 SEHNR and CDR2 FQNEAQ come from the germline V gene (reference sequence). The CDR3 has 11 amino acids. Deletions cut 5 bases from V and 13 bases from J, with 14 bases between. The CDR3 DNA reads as TGTGCCAGCAGCCTGCCGGACAGCACGTACTTC. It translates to CASSLPDSTYF.

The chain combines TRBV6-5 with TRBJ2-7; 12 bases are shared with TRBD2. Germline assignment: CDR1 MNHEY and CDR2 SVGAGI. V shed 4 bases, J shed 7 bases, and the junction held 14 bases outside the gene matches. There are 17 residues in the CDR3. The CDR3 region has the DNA TGTGCCAGCAGTTTACTAGCGGGAGGACCCAATAGAGGAGAGCAGTACTTC. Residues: CASSLLAGGPNRGEQYF.

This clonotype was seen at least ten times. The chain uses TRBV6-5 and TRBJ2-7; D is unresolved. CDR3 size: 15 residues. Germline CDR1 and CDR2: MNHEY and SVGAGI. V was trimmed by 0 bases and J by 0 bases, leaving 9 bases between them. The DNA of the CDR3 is TGTGCCAGCAGTTACTCGAATGGCCGCTCCTACGAGCAGTACTTC. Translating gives CASSYSNGRSYEQYF.

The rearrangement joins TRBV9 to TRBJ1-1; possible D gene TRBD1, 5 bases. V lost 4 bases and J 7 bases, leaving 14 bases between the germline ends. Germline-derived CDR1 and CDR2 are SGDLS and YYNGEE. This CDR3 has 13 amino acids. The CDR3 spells CASSPMGPNEAFF. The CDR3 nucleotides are TGTGCCAGCAGCCCGATGGGGCCAAATGAAGCTTTCTTT.

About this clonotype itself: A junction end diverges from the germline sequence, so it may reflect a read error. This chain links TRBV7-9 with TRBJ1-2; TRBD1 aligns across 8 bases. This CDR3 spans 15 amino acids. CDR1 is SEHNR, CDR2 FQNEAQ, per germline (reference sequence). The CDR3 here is CASSGTGQGRYGYTF. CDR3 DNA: TGCGCCAGCAGTGGGACCGGACAGGGACGATATGGCTACACCTTC.

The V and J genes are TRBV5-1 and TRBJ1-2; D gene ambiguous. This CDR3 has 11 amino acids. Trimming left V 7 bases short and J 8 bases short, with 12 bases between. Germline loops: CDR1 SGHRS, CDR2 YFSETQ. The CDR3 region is CASGGEGGYTF. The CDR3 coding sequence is TGCGCCAGCGGCGGGGAGGGAGGCTACACCTTC.

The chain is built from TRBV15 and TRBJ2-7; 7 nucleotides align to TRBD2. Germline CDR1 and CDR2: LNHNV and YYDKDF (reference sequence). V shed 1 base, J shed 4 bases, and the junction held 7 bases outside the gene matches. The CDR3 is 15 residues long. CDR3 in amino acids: CATSRVGGSPYEQYF. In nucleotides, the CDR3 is TGTGCCACCAGCAGAGTGGGCGGGAGCCCGTACGAGCAGTACTTC. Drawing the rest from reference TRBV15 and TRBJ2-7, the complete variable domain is DAMVIQNPRYQVTQFGKPVTLSCSQTLNHNVMYWYQQKSSQAPKLLFHYYDKDFNNEADTPDNFQSRRPNTSFCFLDIRSPGLGDTAMYLCATSRVGGSPYEQYFGPGTRLTVT.

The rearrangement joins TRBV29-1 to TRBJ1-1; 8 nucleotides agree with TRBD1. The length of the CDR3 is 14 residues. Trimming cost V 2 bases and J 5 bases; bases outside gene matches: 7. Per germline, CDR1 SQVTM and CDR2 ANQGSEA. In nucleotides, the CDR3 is TGCAGCGTTGAATATCAGGGGGCGTCAACTGAAGCTTTCTTT. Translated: CSVEYQGASTEAFF.

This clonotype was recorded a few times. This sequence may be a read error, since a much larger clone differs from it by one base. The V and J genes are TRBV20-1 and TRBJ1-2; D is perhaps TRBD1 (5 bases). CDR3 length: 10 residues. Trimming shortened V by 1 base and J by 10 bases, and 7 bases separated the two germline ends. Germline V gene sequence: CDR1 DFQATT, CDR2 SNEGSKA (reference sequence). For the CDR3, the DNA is TGCAGTGCTAGAGGACAGACCTACACCTTC. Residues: CSARGQTYTF.

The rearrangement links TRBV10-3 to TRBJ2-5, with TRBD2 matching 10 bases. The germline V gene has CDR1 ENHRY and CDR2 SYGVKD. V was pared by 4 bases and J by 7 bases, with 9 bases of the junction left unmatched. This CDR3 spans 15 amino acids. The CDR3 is CAISGVGLAGATQYF. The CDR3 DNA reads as TGTGCCATCAGTGGTGTAGGTCTAGCGGGAGCGACCCAGTACTTC.

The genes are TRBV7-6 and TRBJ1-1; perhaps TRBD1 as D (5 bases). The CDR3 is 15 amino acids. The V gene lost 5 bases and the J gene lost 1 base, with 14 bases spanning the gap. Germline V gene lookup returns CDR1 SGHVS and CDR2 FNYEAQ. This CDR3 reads CASSLGPPGNTEAFF. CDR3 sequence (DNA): TGTGCCAGCAGCCTGGGACCTCCAGGGAACACTGAAGCTTTCTTT.

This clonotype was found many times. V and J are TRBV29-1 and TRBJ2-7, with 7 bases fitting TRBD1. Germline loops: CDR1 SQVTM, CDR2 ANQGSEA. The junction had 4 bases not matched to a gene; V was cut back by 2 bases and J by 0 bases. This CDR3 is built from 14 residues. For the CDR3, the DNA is TGCAGCGTTGAAAAAGGGGGCGGCTCCTACGAGCAGTACTTC. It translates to CSVEKGGGSYEQYF.

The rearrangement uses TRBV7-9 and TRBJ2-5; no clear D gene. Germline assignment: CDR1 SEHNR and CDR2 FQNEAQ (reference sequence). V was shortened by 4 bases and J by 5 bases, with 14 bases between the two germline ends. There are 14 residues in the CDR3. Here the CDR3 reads CASSSFGPRETQYF. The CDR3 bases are TGTGCCAGCAGCTCATTTGGGCCGAGGGAGACCCAGTACTTC.

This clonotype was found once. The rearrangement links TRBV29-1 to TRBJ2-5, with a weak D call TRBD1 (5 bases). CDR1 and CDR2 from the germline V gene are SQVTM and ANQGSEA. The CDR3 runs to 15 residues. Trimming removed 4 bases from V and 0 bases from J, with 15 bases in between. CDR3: CSVGGQGWYQETQYF. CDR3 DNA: TGCAGCGTTGGTGGTCAGGGTTGGTACCAAGAGACCCAGTACTTC.